The 25 T cell receptor beta chains given below trace back to one sample, sequenced in a study of T cells after yellow fever vaccination. MiXCR was run by TCRdb on the 5' RACE reads, yielding one entry per CDR3 protein. The sample has about 340,000 distinct CDR3 sequences, 8.7% seen once. The sample was PBMCs, taken on the day of the first yellow fever vaccination. Receptor source: a man aged 18 to 30 who received the YFV17D yellow fever vaccine.

This chain joins TRBV20-1 and TRBJ2-7; D is unresolved. Looked up from germline, CDR1 is DFQATT and CDR2 is SNEGSKA (reference sequence). Between the trimmed V and J ends, which lost 4 bases and 2 bases, there was a span of 18 bases. CDR3 size: 15 residues. CDR3 sequence (DNA): TGCAGTGCTATAGCCGGCTCGATGGCCACCTACGAGCAGTACTTC. This sequence encodes CSAIAGSMATYEQYF.

The chain is built from TRBV7-2 and TRBJ2-5; D unclear. Between the trimmed V and J ends, which lost 5 bases and 5 bases, there was a span of 12 bases. Germline values: CDR1 SGHTA, CDR2 FQGNSA. CDR3 length: 13 amino acids. The CDR3 spells CASSPRTLETQYF. DNA of the CDR3: TGTGCCAGCAGCCCCCGGACCTTGGAGACCCAGTACTTC.

This clonotype was counted only a few times. The V and J genes are TRBV4-2 and TRBJ2-5, with TRBD2 identical over 14 bases. The CDR3 is made up of 18 amino acids. Germline assignment: CDR1 LGHNA and CDR2 YNFKEQ. J was trimmed by 5 bases and V by 4 bases; bases with no gene match: 12. The CDR3 loop reads CASSPGWTSGGIGETQYF. CDR3 sequence (DNA): TGTGCCAGCAGCCCCGGCTGGACTAGCGGGGGGATCGGGGAGACCCAGTACTTC.

The chain couples TRBV6-5 to TRBJ2-1, with 7 nucleotides matching TRBD2. Trimming at V came to 0 bases and at J to 6 bases, leaving 11 bases not matched to a gene. The CDR3 loop spans 17 amino acids. Per the germline V gene, CDR1 is MNHEY and CDR2 is SVGAGI. This CDR3 reads CASSYSPGLWGGNEQFF. The CDR3, as DNA: TGTGCCAGCAGTTACTCCCCAGGACTTTGGGGGGGCAATGAGCAGTTCTTC.

The gene calls are TRBV7-6 and TRBJ2-7; D may be TRBD1 (5 bases). V lost 1 base and J lost 5, with 9 bases in between. The CDR3 sequence is 13 residues long. The V gene's germline CDR1 is SGHVS and CDR2 FNYEAQ. The CDR3, as DNA: TGTGCCAGCAGCTTAGGCAGGGTCGACGAGCAGTACTTC. It codes for CASSLGRVDEQYF. The full variable domain, rest sourced from reference TRBV7-6 and TRBJ2-7, is GAGVSQSPRYKVTKRGQDVALRCDPISGHVSLYWYRQALGQGPEFLTYFNYEAQQDKSGLPNDRFSAERPEGSISTLTIQRTEQRDSAMYRCASSLGRVDEQYFGPGTRLTVT.

The chain uses TRBV5-1 and TRBJ2-6; D not resolved. V was cut by 0 bases and J by 0 bases, with 7 bases left in between. Germline CDR1 SGHRS, CDR2 YFSETQ. The CDR3 loop spans 16 amino acids. Written as DNA, the CDR3 is TGCGCCAGCAGCTTGGATCCGGGCTCTGGGGCCAACGTCCTGACTTTC. Protein product: CASSLDPGSGANVLTF. Variable domain in full (rest from reference TRBV5-1 and TRBJ2-6): KAGVTQTPRYLIKTRGQQVTLSCSPISGHRSVSWYQQTPGQGLQFLFEYFSETQRNKGNFPGRFSGRQFSNSRSEMNVSTLELGDSALYLCASSLDPGSGANVLTFGAGSRLTVL.

The chain joins TRBV10-3 to TRBJ1-2; a possible D gene is TRBD1 (6 bases). Germline values: CDR1 ENHRY, CDR2 SYGVKD. The ends were cut back, 8 bases at V and 5 bases at J, with 15 bases in the middle. This CDR3 is 13 amino acids long. The DNA of the CDR3 is TGTGCCATCGGGCGCCAGGGGACTTATGGCTACACCTTC. Residues: CAIGRQGTYGYTF.

This chain joins TRBV12-3 or TRBV12-4 and TRBJ2-1; either TRBD1 or TRBD2 may fit D (5 bases each). V was cut by 1 base and J by 7 bases, with 8 bases left in between. CDR3 length: 13 residues. The CDR3 region is CASSLVGVNEQFF. The DNA for the CDR3 is TGTGCCAGCAGTTTAGTGGGGGTGAATGAGCAGTTCTTC.

The V gene is TRBV12-3 or TRBV12-4, the J gene TRBJ2-3; 10 nucleotides line up with TRBD2. This CDR3 spans 15 amino acids. J gave up 4 bases and V 3 bases, and 4 bases lay outside the gene matches. The CDR3 nucleotides are TGTGCCAGCAGTTTGACTAGCGGGCGGCCAGATACGCAGTATTTT. Translation: CASSLTSGRPDTQYF.

This clonotype occurred many times. This chain connects TRBV5-1 to TRBJ2-3; D gene ambiguous. The CDR3 sequence is 12 residues long. Trimming cost V 4 bases and J 2 bases, with 5 bases left between them. In germline, CDR1 is SGHRS, CDR2 YFSETQ. The CDR3, as DNA: TGCGCCAGCAGCACTACCACAGATACGCAGTATTTT. It yields the protein CASSTTTDTQYF.

V gene TRBV10-3 combines with J gene TRBJ2-5; a weak D match, TRBD2 (8 bases). CDR1 and CDR2 from the germline V gene are ENHRY and SYGVKD. The CDR3 spans 15 residues. The germline V and J ends were trimmed by 11 bases and 4 bases, with 23 bases remaining between them. The CDR3 DNA reads TGTGCCTCACGGGAGGGCAGGGGGAATCGAGAGACCCAGTACTTC. Translation: CASREGRGNRETQYF.

The chain carries TRBV7-2 and TRBJ1-4; maybe TRBD1 (5 bases). Per the germline V gene, CDR1 is SGHTA and CDR2 is FQGNSA. The CDR3 totals 15 residues. V was clipped by 5 bases and J by 0 bases, with 10 bases between them. CDR3: CASSPHRTTNEKLFF. In DNA form, the CDR3 reads TGTGCCAGCAGCCCGCACAGGACAACTAATGAAAAACTGTTTTTT. The entire variable domain, with the rest obtained from reference TRBV7-2 and TRBJ1-4, is as follows: GAGVSQSPSNKVTEKGKDVELRCDPISGHTALYWYRQSLGQGLEFLIYFQGNSAPDKSGLPSDRFSAERTGGSVSTLTIQRTQQEDSAVYLCASSPHRTTNEKLFFGSGTQLSVL.

This clonotype was recorded a few times. V gene TRBV7-9 combines with J gene TRBJ1-6, with 12 bases aligning to TRBD1. With 8 bases clipped from V and 9 bases from J, the junction kept 11 bases outside the gene matches. The germline CDR1 and CDR2 sequences are SEHNR and FQNEAQ (reference sequence). The CDR3 sequence is 16 residues long. In nucleotides, the CDR3 is TGTGCCAGCCGGGACAGGGGGCGAGGTTTTGGTTCACCCCTCCACTTT. Translated, it gives CASRDRGRGFGSPLHF.

This clonotype was found a few times. This chain links TRBV5-1 with TRBJ1-1, with no clear D. The germline CDR1 and CDR2 sequences are SGHRS and YFSETQ. Trimming stripped 6 bases from V and 1 base from J, with 10 bases between. There are 13 residues in the CDR3. In nucleotides, the CDR3 is TGCGCCAGCACGGGCAGTCCGAACACTGAAGCTTTCTTT. Its translation is CASTGSPNTEAFF.

This clonotype was seen ten or more times. This chain uses TRBV5-1 with TRBJ2-1; the D gene is possibly TRBD2 (5 bases). The germline V gene has CDR1 SGHRS and CDR2 YFSETQ. V gave up 4 bases and J gave up 7 bases, with 12 bases separating them. The CDR3 sequence is 13 residues long. CDR3 residues: CASSAGLGNEQFF. DNA of the CDR3: TGCGCCAGCAGCGCCGGACTGGGGAATGAGCAGTTCTTC.

In this sample, this clonotype turned up many times. The chain links TRBV12-3 or TRBV12-4 to TRBJ1-1; no firm D call. The V end lost 7 bases, the J end lost 0 bases, and 12 bases lay between the germline ends. CDR3 length equals 14 residues. This chain's CDR3 is CASIHPRVNTEAFF. The CDR3 bases are TGTGCCAGCATCCACCCGAGGGTGAACACTGAAGCTTTCTTT.

V usage is TRBV27 and J usage is TRBJ1-5, with D uncertain. Trimming shortened V by 3 bases and J by 7 bases, and 10 bases separated the two germline ends. Germline CDR1 reads MNHEY; CDR2 reads SMNVEV (reference sequence). The CDR3 contains 13 residues. CDR3 amino acids: CASSLTRWQPQHF. For the CDR3, the DNA is TGTGCCAGCAGTTTGACAAGGTGGCAGCCCCAGCATTTT.

This clonotype showed up just a few times. The chain has TRBV10-3 and TRBJ1-6, with D possibly being TRBD1 (5 bases). Trimming shortened V by 11 bases and J by 9 bases, and 23 bases separated the two germline ends. From germline, CDR1 is ENHRY and CDR2 SYGVKD. The CDR3 has 15 residues. This CDR3 is CASGAGPAVGSPLHF. As DNA, the CDR3 is TGTGCCTCCGGGGCAGGTCCGGCGGTGGGTTCACCCCTCCACTTT.

This clonotype was found many times. The V call is TRBV7-9, the J call TRBJ2-7, with D unclear. V was trimmed by 1 base and J by 0 bases, leaving 10 bases between them. Per the germline V gene, CDR1 is SEHNR and CDR2 is FQNEAQ (reference sequence). The CDR3 is 15 residues long. CDR3 region: CASSLDDWSSYEQYF. For the CDR3, the DNA is TGTGCCAGCAGCTTAGACGACTGGAGCTCCTACGAGCAGTACTTC.

V usage is TRBV7-9 and J usage is TRBJ2-1, with 7 bases that match TRBD2. Germline V gene sequence: CDR1 SEHNR, CDR2 FQNEAQ (reference sequence). With V trimmed by 1 base and J by 10 bases, 7 bases remained unmatched. The CDR3 sequence is 14 residues long. The CDR3 coding sequence is TGTGCCAGCAGCTTAGTTGCGTCGGGGGGAGAGCAGTTCTTC. This encodes CASSLVASGGEQFF.

There are a few counts of this clonotype. The rearrangement links TRBV6-1 to TRBJ1-2; TRBD1 is a possible D gene (5 bases). Trimming stripped 6 bases from V and 5 bases from J, with 19 bases between. The CDR3 has 15 amino acids. Looked up from germline, CDR1 is MNHNS and CDR2 is SASEGT. Here the CDR3 reads CASSPGTPFQYGYTF. CDR3 DNA sequence: TGTGCCAGCAGCCCCGGGACGCCGTTTCAGTATGGCTACACCTTC.

This chain connects TRBV5-1 to TRBJ1-1; D may be TRBD1 (5 bases). In germline, CDR1 is SGHRS, CDR2 YFSETQ. V was trimmed by 3 bases and J by 5 bases, leaving 14 bases between them. The CDR3 runs to 14 residues. CDR3 nucleotide sequence: TGCGCCAGCAGCTCAGGGACGACGGGGACTGAAGCTTTCTTT. It encodes CASSSGTTGTEAFF.

This sequence joins TRBV4-3 and TRBJ1-4, with a tentative D call TRBD1 (5 bases). CDR3 length: 15 residues. Germline V gene lookup returns CDR1 LGHNA and CDR2 YSLEER. V lost 1 base to trimming and J lost 8 bases, with 14 bases between them. The CDR3 sequence is CASSQGTGVREKLFF. The CDR3, as DNA: TGCGCCAGCAGCCAAGGGACGGGGGTAAGGGAAAAACTGTTTTTT.

This clonotype was observed a few times. This chain connects TRBV5-5 to TRBJ1-4, with TRBD1 identical over 7 bases. Germline loops: CDR1 SGHKS, CDR2 YYEKEE (reference sequence). The CDR3 length is 16 residues. Germline trimming cut 4 bases from V and 7 bases from J; bases unmatched to any gene: 13. CDR3 in amino acids: CASSLLPQGKAEKLFF. DNA for the CDR3: TGTGCCAGCAGCCTCCTACCACAGGGGAAGGCTGAAAAACTGTTTTTT.

The sample holds many counts of this clonotype. V and J are TRBV20-1 and TRBJ1-4; D may be TRBD1 (5 bases). The germline V and J ends were trimmed by 0 bases and 7 bases, with 12 bases remaining between them. This CDR3 is 14 amino acids long. Germline CDR1 and CDR2: DFQATT and SNEGSKA (reference sequence). The CDR3 DNA is TGCAGTGCTAGAGACCAAAGGGGCAGTGAAAAACTGTTTTTT. Translated: CSARDQRGSEKLFF.